This T cell receptor (beta chain) was recovered during a study of T-cell reconstitution after alpha-beta-depleted transplantation in children. Preparing the TCRbeta library involved the use of unique molecular identifiers. From the PCR reads, TCRdb called clonotypes with MiXCR, one entry per CDR3 protein. Of 200,000 or so distinct CDR3 sequences listed, about 7% are singletons. The table lists this clonotype with a few counts. Germline V gene data show CDR1 as LNHNV and CDR2 as YYDKDF (reference sequence). Trimming left V 6 bases short and J 0 bases short, with 15 bases between. The CDR3 is 15 residues long.

The origin of this receptor is a boy aged 2 to 10 with acute lymphoblastic leukemia, due to receive a stem cell transplant. The chain has TRBV15 and TRBJ2-7; D remains ambiguous. The material was PBMCs, obtained before TCRalphabeta/CD19-depleted stem cell transplant. The CDR3 region is CATRPPVLSSYEQYF. CDR3 DNA sequence: TGTGCCACCAGACCGCCGGTTTTAAGCTCCTACGAGCAGTACTTC.